This record looks at one T cell receptor (beta chain) sequence and its context. The antigen remains unidentified. This specimen belongs to a study of graft-versus-host responses after intestinal transplantation. The V gene end was trimmed by 5 bases and the J gene end by 3 bases; junction bases not matched to a gene: 1. This CDR3 has 13 amino acids. Germline values: CDR1 LNHDA, CDR2 SQIVND (reference sequence). Generated by immunoSEQ multiplex PCR, the TCRdb table keeps only in-frame clones and is missing some. This table holds 90,000 to 100,000 clones, more than 85% found once. This material consisted of unstimulated CD8+ T cells sorted from spleen or lymph node cells, taken before intestinal transplant. The rearrangement joins TRBV19 to TRBJ2-7, with TRBD2 identical over 10 bases. The sequence was collected from a human donor who received an intestinal transplant. In nucleotides, the CDR3 is TGTGCCAGTAGTGCTAGCGGGGGCTACGAGCAGTACTTC. It yields the protein CASSASGGYEQYF. Complete variable domain (other parts from reference TRBV19 and TRBJ2-7): DGGITQSPKYLFRKEGQNVTLSCEQNLNHDAMYWYRQDPGQGLRLIYYSQIVNDFQKGDIAEGYSVSREKKESFPLTVTSAQKNPTAFYLCASSASGGYEQYFGPGTRLTVT.